This T cell receptor beta chain derives from a study of T cell responses to AZD1222 COVID-19 vaccine. Study results and limitations: Spike-specific TCR breadth and depth went up after people got two AZD1222 doses. After the peak T cell response, and only then, were repertoires sampled. Clonal diversity was possibly underestimated; the donors were predominantly white British and more often female.

Second-dose schedules of about 4 or about 12 weeks were combined. Germline V CDR1 and CDR2: SQVTM, ANQGSEA. This CDR3 contains 17 residues. Trimming took 4 bases from V and 4 from J, leaving 23 bases between them. Details on this clone: The antigen remains unidentified.

Measured with immunoSEQ multiplex PCR; TCRdb has only the in-frame clones, and not every one. Of about 48,000 clones listed, 70% to 90% are singletons. J is TRBJ1-5 and V is TRBV29-1; D is perhaps TRBD1 (6 bases). The specimen comprised peripheral blood, sampled 28 days after the second AZD1222 dose. The TCR was taken from an adult who received the AZD1222 COVID-19 vaccine. CDR3 bases: TGCAGCGTTGTGGTCCAGGGGTCGGTATCGGGAAATCAGCCCCAGCATTTT. Its translation is CSVVVQGSVSGNQPQHF.